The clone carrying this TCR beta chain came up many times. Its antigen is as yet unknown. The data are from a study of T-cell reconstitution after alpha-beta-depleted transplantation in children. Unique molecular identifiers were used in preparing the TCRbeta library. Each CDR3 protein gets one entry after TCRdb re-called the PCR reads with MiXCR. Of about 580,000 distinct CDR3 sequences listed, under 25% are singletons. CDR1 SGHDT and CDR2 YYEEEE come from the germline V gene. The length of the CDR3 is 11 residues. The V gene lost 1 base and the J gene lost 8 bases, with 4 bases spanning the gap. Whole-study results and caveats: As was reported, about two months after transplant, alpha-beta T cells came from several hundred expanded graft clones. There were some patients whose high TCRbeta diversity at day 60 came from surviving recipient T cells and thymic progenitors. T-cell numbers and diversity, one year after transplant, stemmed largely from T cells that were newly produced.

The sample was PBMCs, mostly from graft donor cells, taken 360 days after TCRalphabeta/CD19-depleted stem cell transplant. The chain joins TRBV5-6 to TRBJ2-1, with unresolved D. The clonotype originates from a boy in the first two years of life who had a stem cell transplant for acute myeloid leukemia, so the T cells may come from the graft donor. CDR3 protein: CASSLLDEQFF. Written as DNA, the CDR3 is TGTGCCAGCAGCTTGTTAGATGAGCAGTTCTTC.